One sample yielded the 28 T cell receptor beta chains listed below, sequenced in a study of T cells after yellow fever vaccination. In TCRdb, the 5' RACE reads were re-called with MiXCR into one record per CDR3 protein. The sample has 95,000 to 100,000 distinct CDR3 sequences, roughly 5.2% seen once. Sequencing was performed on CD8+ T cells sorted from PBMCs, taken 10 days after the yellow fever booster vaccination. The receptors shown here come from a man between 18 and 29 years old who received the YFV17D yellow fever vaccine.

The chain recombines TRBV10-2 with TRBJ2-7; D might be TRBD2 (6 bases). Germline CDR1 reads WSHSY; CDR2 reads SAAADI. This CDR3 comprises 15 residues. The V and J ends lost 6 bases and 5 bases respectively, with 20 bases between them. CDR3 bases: TGCGCCAGCAGACCCGGGACTCTACTGGGGAACGAGCAGTACGTC. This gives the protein CASRPGTLLGNEQYV.

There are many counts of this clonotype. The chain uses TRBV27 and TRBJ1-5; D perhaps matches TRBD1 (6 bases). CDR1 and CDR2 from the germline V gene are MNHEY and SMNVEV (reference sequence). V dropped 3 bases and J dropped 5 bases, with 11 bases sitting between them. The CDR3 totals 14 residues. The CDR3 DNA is TGTGCCAGCAGTTTGGCGGGGGGGCATCAGCCCCAGCATTTT. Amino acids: CASSLAGGHQPQHF.

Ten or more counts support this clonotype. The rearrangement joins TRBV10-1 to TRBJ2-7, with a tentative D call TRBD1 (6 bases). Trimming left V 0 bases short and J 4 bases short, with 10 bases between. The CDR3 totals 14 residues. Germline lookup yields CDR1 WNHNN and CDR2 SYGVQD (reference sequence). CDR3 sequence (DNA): TGCGCCAGCAGTGAGTCGGGGGCCTTGTACGAGCAGTACTTC. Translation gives CASSESGALYEQYF.

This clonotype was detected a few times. CDR3 loop: CASRLNWGGTGMSSYEQYF. The CDR3 region has the DNA TGCGCCAGCAGGTTGAATTGGGGAGGGACAGGTATGAGCTCCTACGAGCAGTACTTC. J is TRBJ2-7 and V is TRBV5-1, with a weak D call TRBD1 (8 bases). CDR1 is SGHRS and CDR2 is YFSETQ in the germline V gene. Trimming removed 5 bases from V and 0 bases from J, with 27 bases in between. The CDR3 sequence is 19 residues long.

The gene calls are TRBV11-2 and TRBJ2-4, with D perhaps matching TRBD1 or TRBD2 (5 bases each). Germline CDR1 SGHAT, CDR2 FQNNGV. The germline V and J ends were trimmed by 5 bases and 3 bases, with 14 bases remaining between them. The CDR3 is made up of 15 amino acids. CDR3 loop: CASSVGTSSKNIQYF. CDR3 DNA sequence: TGTGCCAGCAGCGTGGGGACCTCGAGCAAAAACATTCAGTACTTC.

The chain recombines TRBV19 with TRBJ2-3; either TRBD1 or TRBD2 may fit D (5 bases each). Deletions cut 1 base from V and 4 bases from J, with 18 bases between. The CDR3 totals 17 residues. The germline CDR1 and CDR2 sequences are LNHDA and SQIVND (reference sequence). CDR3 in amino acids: CASSIGGKTGLADTQYF. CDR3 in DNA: TGTGCCAGTAGTATAGGGGGGAAAACTGGTCTTGCAGATACGCAGTATTTT.

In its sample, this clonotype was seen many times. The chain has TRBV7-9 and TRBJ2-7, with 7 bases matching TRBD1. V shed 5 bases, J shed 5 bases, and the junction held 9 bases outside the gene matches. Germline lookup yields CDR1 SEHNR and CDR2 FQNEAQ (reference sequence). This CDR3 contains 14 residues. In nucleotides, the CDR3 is TGTGCCAGCAGCCCCCGACAGGGTTTGCACGAGCAGTACTTC. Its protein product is CASSPRQGLHEQYF.

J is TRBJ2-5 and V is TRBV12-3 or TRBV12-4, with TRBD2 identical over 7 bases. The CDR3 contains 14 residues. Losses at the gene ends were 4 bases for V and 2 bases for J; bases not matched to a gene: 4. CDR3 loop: CASSSSSGQETQYF. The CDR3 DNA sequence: TGTGCCAGCAGTTCCTCTAGCGGACAAGAGACCCAGTACTTC.

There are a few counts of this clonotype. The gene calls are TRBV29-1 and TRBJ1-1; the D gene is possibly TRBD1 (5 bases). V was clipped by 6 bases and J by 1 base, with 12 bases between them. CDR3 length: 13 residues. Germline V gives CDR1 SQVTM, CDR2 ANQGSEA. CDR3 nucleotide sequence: TGCAGCGTCACACTGGGGGGGAACACTGAAGCTTTCTTT. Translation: CSVTLGGNTEAFF.

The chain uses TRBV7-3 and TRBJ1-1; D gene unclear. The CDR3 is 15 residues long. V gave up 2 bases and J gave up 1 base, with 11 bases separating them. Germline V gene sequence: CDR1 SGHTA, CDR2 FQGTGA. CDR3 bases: TGTGCCAGCAGCTTAGAAGCCCCAGGGAACACTGAAGCTTTCTTT. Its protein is CASSLEAPGNTEAFF. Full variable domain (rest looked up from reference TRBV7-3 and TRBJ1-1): GAGVSQTPSNKVTEKGKYVELRCDPISGHTALYWYRQSLGQGPEFLIYFQGTGAADDSGLPNDRFFAVRPEGSVSTLKIQRTERGDSAVYLCASSLEAPGNTEAFFGQGTRLTVV.

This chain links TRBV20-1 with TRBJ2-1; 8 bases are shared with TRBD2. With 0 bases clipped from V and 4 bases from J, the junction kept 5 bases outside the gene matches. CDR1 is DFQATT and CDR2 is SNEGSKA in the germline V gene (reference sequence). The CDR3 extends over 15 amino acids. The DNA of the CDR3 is TGCAGTGCTAGAGATCCTCGCGGGGGGTACAATGAGCAGTTCTTC. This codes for CSARDPRGGYNEQFF.

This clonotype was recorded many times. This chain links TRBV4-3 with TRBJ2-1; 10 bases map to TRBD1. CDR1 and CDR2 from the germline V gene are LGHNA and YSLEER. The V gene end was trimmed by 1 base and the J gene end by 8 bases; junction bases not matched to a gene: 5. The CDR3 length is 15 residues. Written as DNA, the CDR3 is TGCGCCAGCAGCCAAGTGGGACAGGGGAAGGATGAGCAGTTCTTC. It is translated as CASSQVGQGKDEQFF.

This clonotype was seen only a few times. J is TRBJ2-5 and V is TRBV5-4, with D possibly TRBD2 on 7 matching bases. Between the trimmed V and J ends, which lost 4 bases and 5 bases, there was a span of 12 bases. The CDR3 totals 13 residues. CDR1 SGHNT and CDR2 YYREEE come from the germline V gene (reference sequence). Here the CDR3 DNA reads TGTGCCAGCAGCGGCGGGGGCGGGGAGACCCAGTACTTC. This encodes CASSGGGGETQYF.

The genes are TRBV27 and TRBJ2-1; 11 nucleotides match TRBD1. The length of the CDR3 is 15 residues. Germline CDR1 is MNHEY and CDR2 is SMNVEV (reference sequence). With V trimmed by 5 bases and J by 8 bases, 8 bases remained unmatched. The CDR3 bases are TGTGCCAGCAGTAAAAGGGACAGGGGGTTTGATGAGCAGTTCTTC. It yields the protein CASSKRDRGFDEQFF.

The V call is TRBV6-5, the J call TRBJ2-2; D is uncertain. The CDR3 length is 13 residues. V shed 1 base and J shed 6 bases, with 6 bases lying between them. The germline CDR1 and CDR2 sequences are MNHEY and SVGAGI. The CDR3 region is CASSYLEAGELFF. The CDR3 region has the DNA TGTGCCAGCAGTTACTTAGAAGCCGGGGAGCTGTTTTTT.

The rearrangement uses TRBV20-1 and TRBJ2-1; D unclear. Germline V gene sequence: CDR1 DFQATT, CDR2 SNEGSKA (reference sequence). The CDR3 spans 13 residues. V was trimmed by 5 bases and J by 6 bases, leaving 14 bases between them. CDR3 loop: CSARATMGNEQFF. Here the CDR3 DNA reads TGCAGTGCTCGGGCGACGATGGGCAATGAGCAGTTCTTC.

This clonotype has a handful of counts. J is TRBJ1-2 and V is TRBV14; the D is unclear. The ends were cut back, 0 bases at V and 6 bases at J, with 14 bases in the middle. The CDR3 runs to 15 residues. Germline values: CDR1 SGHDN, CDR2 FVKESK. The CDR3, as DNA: TGTGCCAGCAGCCAAGATGCCCTCCTAAATGATGGCTACACCTTC. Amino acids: CASSQDALLNDGYTF.

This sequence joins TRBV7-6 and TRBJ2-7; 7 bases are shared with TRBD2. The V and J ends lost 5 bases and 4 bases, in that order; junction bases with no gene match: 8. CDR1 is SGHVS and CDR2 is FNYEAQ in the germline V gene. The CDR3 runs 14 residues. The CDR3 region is CASSRAAGDYEQYF. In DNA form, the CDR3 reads TGTGCCAGCAGCCGCGCGGCGGGGGATTACGAGCAGTACTTC.

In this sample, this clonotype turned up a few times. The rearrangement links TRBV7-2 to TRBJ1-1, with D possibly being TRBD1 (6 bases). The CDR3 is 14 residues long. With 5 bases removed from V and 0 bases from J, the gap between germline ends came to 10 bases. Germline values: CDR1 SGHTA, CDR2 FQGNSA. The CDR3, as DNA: TGTGCCAGCAGCATACAGGGTGTGAACACTGAAGCTTTCTTT. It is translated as CASSIQGVNTEAFF.

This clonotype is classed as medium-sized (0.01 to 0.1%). The CDR3 sequence: CASSLLIAGGQGGELFF. DNA of the CDR3: TGTGCCAGCAGTTTACTTATAGCGGGGGGGCAAGGCGGGGAGCTGTTTTTT. The V call is TRBV27, the J call TRBJ2-2; TRBD2 matches at 11 bases. CDR1 is MNHEY and CDR2 is SMNVEV in the germline V gene (reference sequence). V trimming: 2 bases; J trimming: 7 bases; junction bases outside the gene matches: 9. The length of the CDR3 is 17 residues.

CDR3 in amino acids: CSVTGDRRGYTF. CDR3 DNA sequence: TGCAGCGTTACAGGGGATCGGCGGGGCTACACCTTC. V and J are TRBV29-1 and TRBJ1-2; 7 bases align to TRBD1. Germline V gene lookup returns CDR1 SQVTM and CDR2 ANQGSEA. The CDR3 has 12 amino acids. V gave up 5 bases and J gave up 8 bases; unmatched junction bases: 8.

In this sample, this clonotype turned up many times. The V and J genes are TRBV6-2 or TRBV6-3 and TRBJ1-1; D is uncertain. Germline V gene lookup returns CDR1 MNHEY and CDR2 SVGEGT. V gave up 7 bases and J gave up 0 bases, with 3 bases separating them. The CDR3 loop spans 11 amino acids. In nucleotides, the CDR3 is TGTGCCAGCACTTTGAACACTGAAGCTTTCTTT. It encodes CASTLNTEAFF.

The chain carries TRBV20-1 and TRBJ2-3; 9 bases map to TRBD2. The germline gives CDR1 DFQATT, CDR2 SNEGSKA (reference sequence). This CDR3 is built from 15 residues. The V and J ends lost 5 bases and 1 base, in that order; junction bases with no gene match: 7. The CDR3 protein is CSAVEAGGGTDTQYF. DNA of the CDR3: TGCAGTGCTGTCGAAGCGGGGGGTGGCACAGATACGCAGTATTTT.

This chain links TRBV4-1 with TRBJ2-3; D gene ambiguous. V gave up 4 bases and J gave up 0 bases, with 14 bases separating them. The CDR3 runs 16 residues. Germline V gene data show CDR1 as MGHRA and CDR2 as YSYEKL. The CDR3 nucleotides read TGCGCCAGCAGCCGAGTAGAGGCTTCTAGCACAGATACGCAGTATTTT. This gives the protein CASSRVEASSTDTQYF.

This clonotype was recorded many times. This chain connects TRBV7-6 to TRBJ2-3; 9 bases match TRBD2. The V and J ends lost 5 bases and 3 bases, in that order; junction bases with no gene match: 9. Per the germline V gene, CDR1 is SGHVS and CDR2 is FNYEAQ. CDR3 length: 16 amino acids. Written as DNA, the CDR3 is TGTGCCAGCAGCCCGGGCTCGGGACTAGCAACAGATACGCAGTATTTT. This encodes CASSPGSGLATDTQYF.

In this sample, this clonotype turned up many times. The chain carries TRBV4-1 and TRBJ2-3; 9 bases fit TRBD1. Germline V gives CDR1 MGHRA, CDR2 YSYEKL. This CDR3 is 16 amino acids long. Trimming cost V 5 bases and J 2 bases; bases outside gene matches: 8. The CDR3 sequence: CASSKATGGSTDTQYF. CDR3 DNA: TGCGCCAGCAGCAAGGCGACAGGGGGGTCCACAGATACGCAGTATTTT.

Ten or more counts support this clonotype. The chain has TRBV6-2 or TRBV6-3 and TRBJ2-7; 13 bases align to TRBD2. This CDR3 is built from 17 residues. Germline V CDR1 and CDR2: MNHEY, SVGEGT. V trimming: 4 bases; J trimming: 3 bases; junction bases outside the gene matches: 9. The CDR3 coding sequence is TGTGCCAGCAGTTCCCTCCCGGGACTAGCGGGGAGCTACGAGCAGTACGTC. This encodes CASSSLPGLAGSYEQYV.

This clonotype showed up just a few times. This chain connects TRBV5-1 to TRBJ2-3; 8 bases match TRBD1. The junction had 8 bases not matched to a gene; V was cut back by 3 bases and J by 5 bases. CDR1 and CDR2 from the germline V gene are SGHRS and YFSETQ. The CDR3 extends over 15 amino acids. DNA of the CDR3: TGCGCCAGCAGCTCCAGGGGGCGCGTCGTAGATACGCAGTATTTT. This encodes CASSSRGRVVDTQYF.